The sequence of this TCR beta chain was determined in a study of OX40 agonist ivuxolimab in advanced cancers. This CDR3 has 17 amino acids. The V gene end was trimmed by 1 base and the J gene end by 0 bases; junction bases not matched to a gene: 4. Germline-derived CDR1 and CDR2 are SGHTA and FQGNSA. TCRdb's copy holds only in-frame clones and misses some; the assay was immunoSEQ multiplex PCR. This table holds 72,000 or so clones, 80% to 85% found once. This TCR derives from an adult with an advanced solid tumor such as melanoma, head and neck, liver or kidney cancer. The chain links TRBV7-2 to TRBJ2-1, with 9 bases fitting TRBD2. The sample was CD4+ or CD8+ T cells sorted from blood, taken in a trial of the OX40 agonist ivuxolimab. The CDR3 here is CASSLDSGGSSYNEQFF. In DNA form, the CDR3 reads TGTGCCAGCAGCTTAGATAGCGGGGGATCCTCCTACAATGAGCAGTTCTTC.